Reported below is one T cell receptor beta chain. The data belong to a study of blood T cell repertoires in COVID-19. The overall study: Some COVID-19 samples were acute and others convalescent; all came from the United States, Italy and Spain. Sample material is recorded as cDNA or gDNA derived from T cells, B-cell-depleted T cells, or PBMCs.

The CDR3 has 14 residues. V shed 7 bases and J shed 7 bases, with 19 bases lying between them. Germline-derived CDR1 and CDR2 are WNHNN and SYGVQD (reference sequence). As originally analysed: By means of reference gene primer amplification, nucleated cell counts were estimated. The data were produced by immunoSEQ multiplex PCR, yet TCRdb's version contains in-frame clones alone and is incomplete. V, J and clone size are taken as reported in that table, and D and trimming were inferred from the DNA itself. The table shows approximately 200,000 clones, with around nine tenths occurring only once. The sequencing input was peripheral blood. The chain couples TRBV10-1 to TRBJ1-1; D possibly corresponds to TRBD1 (6 bases). The clonotype comes from a woman aged 55-69 years with acute or convalescent COVID-19. Written as DNA, the CDR3 is TGCGCCAGCACCTCAAACCGGGACACCAGTGAAGCTTTCTTT. As protein: CASTSNRDTSEAFF.